This TCR beta chain was sequenced in a study of T cell responses to AZD1222 COVID-19 vaccine. Notes on the study in general: Spike as a whole was targeted by vaccine-associated CD4 TCRs, dominant at 160-218 and 743-854. Mostly white British, mostly female donors; authors suggested clonal diversity may be underestimated. At baseline, seropositivity was found in only 5 to 7 AZD1222 recipients. The reported proportion of spike-specific TCRs targeting unmutated variant regions was nearly half.

Germline V CDR1 and CDR2: KGHDR, SFDVKD. The CDR3 loop spans 16 amino acids. V was trimmed by 6 bases and J by 1 base, leaving 15 bases between them. Assay used: immunoSEQ multiplex PCR; TCRdb lists only in-frame clones, some missing. Of some 150,000 clones listed, roughly 90% are singletons. This clone was seen only once. Its specificity is not known. The J gene is TRBJ1-3, the V gene TRBV24-1; D gene uncertain. This TCR came from an adult in good health. The sequences come from peripheral blood, collected on day 0 of AZD1222 vaccination. The CDR3 coding sequence is TGTGCCACCAGTAGCCGGAGCGCCTTATCTGGAAACACCATATATTTT. This codes for CATSSRSALSGNTIYF.